Below are 28 T cell receptor beta chains sequenced from a single sample in a study of PD-L1 blockade in urothelial cancer. Time point: peripheral blood 6 weeks after treatment start. Method: immunoSEQ multiplex PCR; TCRdb's copy keeps in-frame clones and lacks some. The repertoire holds more than 90,000 clones, 75% to 95% seen once, with under 5% in the top ten. Here the sequenced sample was PBMCs, taken around atezolizumab (anti-PD-L1) treatment. The receptors stem from a man aged 55 to 69 with urothelial cancer.

This clone was detected a few times. The rearrangement joins TRBV7-2 to TRBJ2-1; D may be TRBD1 (5 bases). Germline V CDR1 and CDR2: SGHTA, FQGNSA. V gave up 4 bases and J gave up 5 bases, with 9 bases separating them. The CDR3 length is 13 residues. CDR3 residues: CASSSRADNEQFF. As DNA, the CDR3 is TGTGCCAGCAGCTCCAGGGCGGACAATGAGCAGTTCTTC.

The genes are TRBV6-4 and TRBJ2-2; the match to TRBD1 covers 8 bases. Germline CDR1 is MRHNA and CDR2 is SNTAGT. J gave up 6 bases and V 5 bases, and 8 bases lay outside the gene matches. The CDR3 extends over 15 amino acids. In DNA form, the CDR3 reads TGTGCCAGCAGTCGACAGGGGAGTGGCTCCGGGGAGCTGTTTTTT. Its protein is CASSRQGSGSGELFF.

The gene calls are TRBV11-2 and TRBJ2-6; 11 bases agree with TRBD1. The V segment lost 1 base and the J segment 4 bases; nucleotides outside the gene matches: 6. The CDR3 loop spans 18 amino acids. Germline CDR1 and CDR2: SGHAT and FQNNGV. The CDR3 DNA sequence: TGTGCCAGCAGCTTAGTGTGGACAGGGGGCTCCGGGGCCAACGTCCTGACTTTC. Its protein product is CASSLVWTGGSGANVLTF.

The V call is TRBV5-1, the J call TRBJ2-5; 9 bases are shared with TRBD2. The germline CDR1 and CDR2 sequences are SGHRS and YFSETQ. The CDR3 spans 15 residues. J gave up 10 bases and V 0 bases, and 10 bases lay outside the gene matches. The CDR3 here is CASSLGGLASRDQYF. The CDR3 DNA reads TGCGCCAGCAGCTTGGGCGGACTAGCGAGCCGGGACCAGTACTTC. The full variable domain, rest sourced from reference TRBV5-1 and TRBJ2-5, is KAGVTQTPRYLIKTRGQQVTLSCSPISGHRSVSWYQQTPGQGLQFLFEYFSETQRNKGNFPGRFSGRQFSNSRSEMNVSTLELGDSALYLCASSLGGLASRDQYFGPGTRLLVL.

This chain uses TRBV27 with TRBJ2-7; TRBD1 is a possible D gene (6 bases). The germline V and J ends were trimmed by 3 bases and 3 bases, with 21 bases remaining between them. The germline CDR1 and CDR2 sequences are MNHEY and SMNVEV (reference sequence). The CDR3 totals 17 residues. In DNA, the CDR3 is TGTGCCAGCAGTTTCTCCACCCGCCGGGACATATACTACGAGCAGTACTTC. Residues: CASSFSTRRDIYYEQYF.

This clone has just one count. The rearrangement links TRBV28 to TRBJ1-3, with 8 positions matching TRBD1. The germline CDR1 and CDR2 sequences are MDHEN and SYDVKM. V lost 3 bases to trimming and J lost 2 bases; unmatched junction nucleotides: 6. CDR3 size: 16 residues. CDR3 loop: CASSFPRGRPGNTIYF. The CDR3, as DNA: TGTGCCAGCAGTTTTCCCAGGGGGCGGCCTGGAAACACCATATATTTT.

The chain links TRBV7-9 to TRBJ2-2; TRBD2 matches 7 bases. The CDR3 length is 18 residues. Germline loops: CDR1 SEHNR, CDR2 FQNEAQ (reference sequence). The V gene end was trimmed by 2 bases and the J gene end by 0 bases; junction bases not matched to a gene: 9. Here the CDR3 DNA reads TGTGCCAGCAGCTTATACCCGAAGCGGGGAGCGAACACCGGGGAGCTGTTTTTT. Its protein is CASSLYPKRGANTGELFF.

The rearrangement uses TRBV4-2 and TRBJ2-6, with D maybe TRBD2 (6 bases). The V gene lost 1 base and the J gene lost 0 bases, with 10 bases spanning the gap. The CDR3 length is 17 residues. Germline loops: CDR1 LGHNA, CDR2 YNFKEQ. CDR3 residues: CASSQGGGSSGANVLTF. Written as DNA, the CDR3 is TGTGCCAGCAGCCAAGGAGGAGGGTCCTCTGGGGCCAACGTCCTGACTTTC.

The V call is TRBV19, the J call TRBJ1-4, with no clear D. Trimming removed 4 bases from V and 0 bases from J, with 9 bases in between. The V gene's germline CDR1 is LNHDA and CDR2 SQIVND (reference sequence). CDR3 size: 15 residues. The CDR3 loop reads CASSTRQTTNEKLFF. DNA for the CDR3: TGTGCCAGTAGTACCCGACAAACAACTAATGAAAAACTGTTTTTT.

This clone occurred a few times. The V call is TRBV4-2, the J call TRBJ2-3, with D tentatively TRBD2 (6 bases). Trimming took off 2 bases at V and 0 bases at J, with 12 bases between the two ends. The germline CDR1 and CDR2 sequences are LGHNA and YNFKEQ. CDR3 length: 16 residues. The CDR3 nucleotides are TGTGCCAGCAGCCAACCAAGCGGGCTAAGCACAGATACGCAGTATTTT. As protein: CASSQPSGLSTDTQYF.

The table lists this clone with a count of one. For the CDR3, the DNA is TGTGCCAGCAGCCAGTCTAATCCTCAGGGAGGCTACACCTTC. Translated: CASSQSNPQGGYTF. This sequence joins TRBV4-2 and TRBJ1-2; tentatively, D is TRBD1 (5 bases). The germline V and J ends were trimmed by 3 bases and 8 bases, with 16 bases remaining between them. This CDR3 spans 14 amino acids. Germline CDR1 is LGHNA and CDR2 is YNFKEQ.

This chain links TRBV5-4 with TRBJ2-5; 8 bases are a match to TRBD1. V dropped 4 bases and J dropped 5; count of bases not matched to a gene: 10. Germline CDR1 is SGHNT and CDR2 is YYREEE (reference sequence). This CDR3 contains 15 residues. Written as DNA, the CDR3 is TGTGCCAGCAGCCACGACAGGGGCGTTGTGGAGACCCAGTACTTC. Translating it yields CASSHDRGVVETQYF.

The chain is built from TRBV6-6 and TRBJ2-1; the D gene is possibly TRBD2 (5 bases). The V gene lost 0 bases and the J gene lost 5 bases, with 5 bases spanning the gap. Germline loops: CDR1 MNHNY, CDR2 SVGAGI (reference sequence). CDR3 length equals 13 residues. The CDR3 nucleotides read TGTGCCAGCAGTTACTCGGAGGACAATGAGCAGTTCTTC. Protein: CASSYSEDNEQFF.

The J gene is TRBJ2-3, the V gene TRBV6-5, with D perhaps TRBD1 (6 bases). V lost 0 bases to trimming and J lost 9 bases, with 10 bases between them. CDR3 length: 13 amino acids. The germline CDR1 and CDR2 sequences are MNHEY and SVGAGI. In DNA form, the CDR3 reads TGTGCCAGCAGTTACTCAAGACAGGAGACGCAGTATTTT. It is translated as CASSYSRQETQYF.

This clone was recorded once. The chain is built from TRBV6-5 and TRBJ2-7; 10 bases line up with TRBD2. The CDR3 totals 16 residues. Trimming took 0 bases from V and 2 from J; bases not matched to a gene: 4. Germline V gives CDR1 MNHEY, CDR2 SVGAGI. CDR3 coding DNA: TGTGCCAGCAGTTACTCCACCCTAGCGGGAGCCTACGAGCAGTACTTC. It yields the protein CASSYSTLAGAYEQYF.

J is TRBJ2-2 and V is TRBV27; the match to TRBD2 covers 7 bases. With V trimmed by 1 base and J by 4 bases, 15 bases remained unmatched. Germline lookup yields CDR1 MNHEY and CDR2 SMNVEV (reference sequence). The CDR3 has 19 amino acids. As DNA, the CDR3 is TGTGCCAGCAGTTTATTAAGTCCTAGTGGGGCGGGAGCCACCGGGGAGCTGTTTTTT. Translated, it gives CASSLLSPSGAGATGELFF.

This chain links TRBV7-9 with TRBJ1-3, with D perhaps TRBD1 (6 bases). CDR1 and CDR2 (germline): SEHNR, FQNEAQ (reference sequence). CDR3 size: 15 residues. V lost 5 bases to trimming and J lost 0 bases, with 11 bases between them. The CDR3 here is CASSPDRTSGNTIYF. The CDR3 DNA reads TGTGCCAGCAGCCCTGACAGGACCTCTGGAAACACCATATATTTT.

J is TRBJ2-1 and V is TRBV4-3; D not resolved. Per germline, CDR1 LGHNA and CDR2 YSLEER. The CDR3 extends over 15 amino acids. The V end lost 0 bases, the J end lost 1 base, and 7 bases lay between the germline ends. DNA for the CDR3: TGCGCCAGCAGCCAAGAGTCGTCGTCCTACAATGAGCAGTTCTTC. It specifies CASSQESSSYNEQFF.

V is TRBV4-1 and J is TRBJ2-1; 7 nucleotides line up with TRBD2. The junction had 3 bases not matched to a gene; V was cut back by 1 base and J by 3 bases. The CDR3 spans 15 residues. Germline assignment: CDR1 MGHRA and CDR2 YSYEKL. The CDR3: CASSQVGGNYNEQFF. The CDR3 DNA is TGCGCCAGCAGCCAAGTCGGGGGGAACTACAATGAGCAGTTCTTC.

This clone has just a few counts. This sequence joins TRBV13 and TRBJ2-3, with 8 bases matching TRBD2. CDR3 length equals 17 residues. Trimming at V came to 7 bases and at J to 3 bases, leaving 15 bases not matched to a gene. Germline lookup yields CDR1 PRHDT and CDR2 FYEKMQ (reference sequence). The CDR3 reads CASTFPPGLVATDTQYF. For the CDR3, the DNA is TGTGCCAGCACCTTCCCACCGGGACTAGTGGCGACAGATACGCAGTATTTT. The full variable domain, with the rest looked up from reference TRBV13 and TRBJ2-3, is AAGVIQSPRHLIKEKRETATLKCYPIPRHDTVYWYQQGPGQDPQFLISFYEKMQSDKGSIPDRFSAQQFSDYHSELNMSSLELGDSALYFCASTFPPGLVATDTQYFGPGTRLTVL.

This clone was picked up one time. The gene calls are TRBV5-4 and TRBJ2-7; 8 bases agree with TRBD1. Germline V CDR1 and CDR2: SGHNT, YYREEE (reference sequence). This CDR3 contains 13 residues. Trimming removed 5 bases from V and 7 bases from J; junction bases left unmatched: 8. CDR3 in DNA: TGTGCCAGCAGAAGGACAGGGTCGGGGGAGCAGTACTTC. Its translation is CASRRTGSGEQYF.

The chain couples TRBV4-3 to TRBJ2-3, with D unresolved. This CDR3 region has 13 residues. The germline CDR1 and CDR2 sequences are LGHNA and YSLEER. Trimming took 3 bases from V and 4 from J, leaving 8 bases between them. The CDR3 DNA follows: TGCGCCAGCAGCCAGGGCCTGCCAGATACGCAGTATTTT. It translates to CASSQGLPDTQYF.

The CDR3 reads CASSPMAGWNTGELFF. For the CDR3, the DNA is TGTGCCAGCAGCCCTATGGCGGGGTGGAACACCGGGGAGCTGTTTTTT. The chain has TRBV4-2 and TRBJ2-2; possible D gene TRBD2, 6 bases. The germline V gene has CDR1 LGHNA and CDR2 YNFKEQ. V lost 4 bases, J lost 1 base, and 13 bases lay in between. The CDR3 length is 16 residues.

This chain uses TRBV5-1 with TRBJ2-3; 8 nucleotides match TRBD2. There are 17 residues in the CDR3. The trim removed 0 bases at V and 2 bases at J, leaving 8 bases unmatched. Looked up from germline, CDR1 is SGHRS and CDR2 is YFSETQ. The CDR3, as DNA: TGCGCCAGCAGCTTGGTGCCTAGCGGGTTATACACAGATACGCAGTATTTT. Encoded protein: CASSLVPSGLYTDTQYF.

The gene calls are TRBV10-3 and TRBJ1-1; 10 nucleotides agree with TRBD1. There are 14 residues in the CDR3. CDR1 and CDR2 from the germline V gene are ENHRY and SYGVKD. Trimming cost V 4 bases and J 3 bases; bases outside gene matches: 2. DNA for the CDR3: TGTGCCATCAGTGGGACAGGGGGTTACACTGAAGCTTTCTTT. Its protein product is CAISGTGGYTEAFF.

The chain has TRBV30 and TRBJ2-7; 8 bases match TRBD1. The V and J ends lost 2 bases and 3 bases, in that order; junction bases with no gene match: 9. Per germline, CDR1 GTSNPN and CDR2 SVGIG (reference sequence). The CDR3 is 15 amino acids. Here the CDR3 DNA reads TGTGCCTGGAGTAGAAAGGGGGGACAGGTCTACGAGCAGTACTTC. This translates into CAWSRKGGQVYEQYF.

This chain uses TRBV10-2 with TRBJ2-6; D is ambiguous. The CDR3 runs to 15 residues. V lost 3 bases, J lost 1 base, and 7 bases lay in between. Germline CDR1 reads WSHSY; CDR2 reads SAAADI. The CDR3, as DNA: TGCGCCAGCAGTGATCCGGGTTCTGGGGCCAACGTCCTGACTTTC. Protein: CASSDPGSGANVLTF.

V usage is TRBV11-1 and J usage is TRBJ1-5; TRBD1 matches at 10 bases. The germline V gene has CDR1 SGHAT and CDR2 FQDESV (reference sequence). CDR3 size: 17 residues. J gave up 4 bases and V 5 bases, and 11 bases lay outside the gene matches. The CDR3 region has the DNA TGTGCCAGCAGCCGGGACAGGGGAGAGATAGCAAATCAGCCCCAGCATTTT. It codes for CASSRDRGEIANQPQHF.